These 7 T cell receptor beta chains originate from one sample sequenced in a study of shared T cell receptors in the human thymus. Only in-frame clones appear in the TCRdb table, and some are missing; sequencing was by immunoSEQ multiplex PCR. This table has about 380,000 clones, just under 95% appearing once. The specimen was thymocytes. The receptors come from a human donor.

The chain couples TRBV18 to TRBJ1-2; the D gene is possibly TRBD1 (5 bases). The V and J ends lost 2 bases and 5 bases respectively, with 9 bases between them. Germline V CDR1 and CDR2: KGHSH, LQKENI. The CDR3 length is 13 residues. The CDR3 region has the DNA TGTGCCAGCTCACCAGAACAGGCTTATGGCTACACCTTC. It encodes CASSPEQAYGYTF.

CDR3 in DNA: TGTGCCTGGAGCCTGGAGTTAACCTTACACAATGAGCAGTTCTTC. This gives the protein CAWSLELTLHNEQFF. The chain is built from TRBV30 and TRBJ2-1, with D unresolved. CDR1 is GTSNPN, CDR2 SVGIG, per germline (reference sequence). The CDR3 sequence is 15 residues long. Trimming cost V 3 bases and J 5 bases, with 17 bases left between them.

The chain employs TRBV5-6 and TRBJ1-2; D unclear. V lost 1 base to trimming and J lost 7 bases, with 5 bases between them. The CDR3 totals 11 residues. Germline loops: CDR1 SGHDT, CDR2 YYEEEE. CDR3 DNA sequence: TGTGCCAGCAGCTTGATGGGTGGCTACACCTTC. This encodes CASSLMGGYTF.

The rearrangement links TRBV7-9 to TRBJ2-5, with 10 bases that match TRBD2. CDR3 length: 18 residues. J was trimmed by 4 bases and V by 4 bases; bases with no gene match: 15. Looked up from germline, CDR1 is SEHNR and CDR2 is FQNEAQ (reference sequence). The CDR3 is CASSSESMEREGRETQYF. CDR3 DNA sequence: TGTGCCAGCAGCTCCGAATCCATGGAGCGGGAGGGCCGAGAGACCCAGTACTTC. The whole variable domain, filled in from reference TRBV7-9 and TRBJ2-5, reads DTGVSQNPRHKITKRGQNVTFRCDPISEHNRLYWYRQTLGQGPEFLTYFQNEAQLEKSRLLSDRFSAERPKGSFSTLEIQRTEQGDSAMYLCASSSESMEREGRETQYFGPGTRLLVL.

This rearrangement joins TRBV19 to TRBJ1-2; TRBD1 agrees at 11 bases. This CDR3 is built from 17 residues. V trimming: 5 bases; J trimming: 1 base; junction bases outside the gene matches: 9. CDR1 and CDR2 from the germline V gene are LNHDA and SQIVND (reference sequence). Here the CDR3 reads CASSEGQGVLVNYGYTF. The CDR3 DNA sequence: TGTGCCAGTAGTGAGGGACAGGGGGTACTCGTTAACTATGGCTACACCTTC. The complete variable domain, with remaining parts taken from reference TRBV19 and TRBJ1-2, reads DGGITQSPKYLFRKEGQNVTLSCEQNLNHDAMYWYRQDPGQGLRLIYYSQIVNDFQKGDIAEGYSVSREKKESFPLTVTSAQKNPTAFYLCASSEGQGVLVNYGYTFGSGTRLTVV.

The rearrangement links TRBV4-2 to TRBJ2-1; 12 bases align to TRBD2. This CDR3 contains 17 residues. Germline lookup yields CDR1 LGHNA and CDR2 YNFKEQ. Trimming removed 4 bases from V and 5 bases from J; junction bases left unmatched: 9. The CDR3 DNA sequence: TGTGCCAGCAGCCTCCTAGGGACTAGCGGGTACCACAATGAGCAGTTCTTC. It is translated as CASSLLGTSGYHNEQFF.

The V and J genes are TRBV27 and TRBJ2-1, with D possibly being TRBD1 or TRBD2 (5 bases each). V was trimmed by 1 base and J by 2 bases, leaving 9 bases between them. This CDR3 comprises 15 residues. Germline-derived CDR1 and CDR2 are MNHEY and SMNVEV (reference sequence). The CDR3 DNA reads as TGTGCCAGCAGTTTATTCGGGGCGCCCTACAATGAGCAGTTCTTC. This encodes CASSLFGAPYNEQFF.